The 19 T cell receptor beta chains given below trace back to one sample, sequenced in a study of T cells in Graves' hyperthyroidism and ophthalmopathy. RNA transcripts provided the source from which TCR beta CDR3 regions were amplified. Using the HTBI primer set, a first-round RT-PCR was run on the TCR CDR3. TCRdb re-derived calls from the multiplex PCR reads in MiXCR, one entry per CDR3 protein. The table has some 320,000 distinct CDR3 sequences, roughly an eighth seen once. The sequenced material came from blood. Receptors were obtained from a woman in her 40s with Graves' ophthalmopathy.

This clonotype showed up just a few times. This sequence joins TRBV24-1 and TRBJ2-1; TRBD2 agrees at 11 bases. Germline CDR1 and CDR2: KGHDR and SFDVKD. The V gene end was trimmed by 5 bases and the J gene end by 4 bases; junction bases not matched to a gene: 6. This CDR3 has 16 amino acids. CDR3 sequence (DNA): TGTGCCACCAGTGGACTAGCGGGACGTTCTTACAATGAGCAGTTCTTC. Encoded protein: CATSGLAGRSYNEQFF.

The CDR3 DNA is TGTGCCAGCAGTAAGAAGGGACCGTACAATGAGCAGTTCTTC. Translation gives CASSKKGPYNEQFF. J is TRBJ2-1 and V is TRBV6-1; either TRBD1 or TRBD2 may fit D (5 bases each). Germline CDR1 and CDR2: MNHNS and SASEGT. Trimming removed 5 bases from V and 4 bases from J, with 12 bases in between. This CDR3 comprises 14 residues.

This clonotype was recorded at least ten times. The chain is built from TRBV2 and TRBJ2-1, with TRBD2 as a possible D gene (5 bases). Trimming removed 8 bases at V and 3 bases at J, with 11 bases between. The CDR3 runs 13 residues. Looked up from germline, CDR1 is SNHLY and CDR2 is FYNNEI. This chain's CDR3 is CASAKRNYNEQFF. CDR3 coding DNA: TGTGCCAGCGCTAAGCGGAACTACAATGAGCAGTTCTTC. Full variable domain (missing parts from reference TRBV2 and TRBJ2-1): EPEVTQTPSHQVTQMGQEVILRCVPISNHLYFYWYRQILGQKVEFLVSFYNNEISEKSEIFDDQFSVERPDGSNFTLKIRSTKLEDSAMYFCASAKRNYNEQFFGPGTRLTVL.

This clonotype came up many times. In DNA form, the CDR3 reads TGTGCCAGCGGAATTCTAGCGGGGGAAGAGTTCTTC. Protein product: CASGILAGEEFF. The chain is built from TRBV2 and TRBJ2-1; 10 bases agree with TRBD2. J lost 14 bases, V lost 8 bases, and 9 bases had no gene match. The germline CDR1 and CDR2 sequences are SNHLY and FYNNEI. This CDR3 is 12 amino acids long.

In this sample, this clonotype turned up many times. The chain carries TRBV13 and TRBJ1-6; the match to TRBD1 covers 10 bases. Germline V CDR1 and CDR2: PRHDT, FYEKMQ (reference sequence). CDR3 size: 15 residues. V lost 5 bases, J lost 10 bases, and 8 bases stayed unmatched. The CDR3 region is CASSIEGTGVSPLHF. CDR3 sequence (DNA): TGTGCCAGCAGCATAGAAGGGACAGGGGTCTCACCCCTCCACTTT.

Comment on this clonotype: A much bigger clone sits one base away, suggesting this may be a read error. The gene calls are TRBV6-2 or TRBV6-3 and TRBJ2-2; D is undetermined. CDR3 length: 17 amino acids. Germline assignment: CDR1 MNHEY and CDR2 SVGEGT. The CDR3 is CASGYSMAAIISGELFF. For the CDR3, the DNA is TGTGCCAGCGGTTACTCGATGGCAGCAATCATCTCCGGGGAGCTGTTTTTT.

This clonotype was observed at least ten times. This chain links TRBV12-3 or TRBV12-4 with TRBJ2-7; D ambiguous. The CDR3 extends over 14 amino acids. V gave up 2 bases and J gave up 1 base, with 9 bases separating them. The CDR3 DNA is TGTGCCAGCAGTTTAAACAGCTTTTCCTACGAGCAGTACTTC. It specifies CASSLNSFSYEQYF.

This clonotype was seen at least ten times. The V gene is TRBV7-2, the J gene TRBJ2-3; a possible D gene is TRBD1 (6 bases). The CDR3 sequence is 16 residues long. Deletions cut 5 bases from V and 2 bases from J, with 17 bases between. Germline V gives CDR1 SGHTA, CDR2 FQGNSA. CDR3 in amino acids: CASSQQGPRTTDTQYF. The CDR3 DNA sequence: TGTGCCAGCAGCCAACAGGGTCCGCGTACCACAGATACGCAGTATTTT.

The chain combines TRBV20-1 with TRBJ2-5, with D perhaps being TRBD1 or TRBD2 (6 bases each). The CDR3 length is 14 residues. Germline V gene sequence: CDR1 DFQATT, CDR2 SNEGSKA (reference sequence). V lost 5 bases and J 2 bases, leaving 15 bases between the germline ends. The CDR3 loop reads CSAPPRRGQETQYF. CDR3 bases: TGCAGTGCTCCTCCTAGGAGGGGGCAAGAGACCCAGTACTTC.

The J gene is TRBJ1-4, the V gene TRBV4-1, with no clear D. CDR3 length equals 13 residues. V was shortened by 3 bases and J by 7 bases, with 9 bases between the two germline ends. Germline CDR1 and CDR2: MGHRA and YSYEKL. Here the CDR3 reads CASSHRGFEKLFF. CDR3 nucleotides: TGCGCCAGCAGCCATAGAGGGTTTGAAAAACTGTTTTTT.

This chain connects TRBV6-2 or TRBV6-3 to TRBJ2-1, with TRBD1 matching 8 bases. CDR3 size: 17 residues. Germline V gene lookup returns CDR1 MNHEY and CDR2 SVGEGT. V shed 6 bases, J shed 0 bases, and the junction held 10 bases outside the gene matches. CDR3: CASSRRGTGGSYNEQFF. CDR3 nucleotide sequence: TGTGCCAGCAGCCGCCGGGGAACAGGGGGCTCCTACAATGAGCAGTTCTTC.

This clonotype was seen at least ten times. The J gene is TRBJ2-7, the V gene TRBV10-3, with D unresolved. The CDR3 runs 12 residues. Germline V gene data show CDR1 as ENHRY and CDR2 as SYGVKD. The ends were cut back, 8 bases at V and 2 bases at J, with 10 bases in the middle. In DNA form, the CDR3 reads TGTGCCATCGCAACAGTTACCTACGAGCAGTACTTC. Its translation is CAIATVTYEQYF.

This clonotype was counted at least ten times. The chain combines TRBV19 with TRBJ2-1; D possibly corresponds to TRBD2 (5 bases). The CDR3 spans 15 residues. The germline V gene has CDR1 LNHDA and CDR2 SQIVND (reference sequence). Trimming took off 6 bases at V and 0 bases at J, with 12 bases between the two ends. The CDR3 DNA is TGTGCCAGTAGGCCGACGGGAAGCTCCTACAATGAGCAGTTCTTC. This translates into CASRPTGSSYNEQFF. The variable domain in full, with the rest retrieved from reference TRBV19 and TRBJ2-1, is DGGITQSPKYLFRKEGQNVTLSCEQNLNHDAMYWYRQDPGQGLRLIYYSQIVNDFQKGDIAEGYSVSREKKESFPLTVTSAQKNPTAFYLCASRPTGSSYNEQFFGPGTRLTVL.

The chain combines TRBV7-8 with TRBJ1-5; D is uncertain. This CDR3 has 13 amino acids. Germline V CDR1 and CDR2: SGHVS, FQNEAQ. The V end was cut by 3 bases, the J end by 13 bases, with 16 bases between. CDR3 nucleotides: TGTGCCAGCAGCTTTCTGGGGAGGGCCCCTCAGCATTTT. Its translation is CASSFLGRAPQHF. The full variable domain, its missing parts supplied by reference TRBV7-8 and TRBJ1-5, is GAGVSQSPRYKVAKRGQDVALRCDPISGHVSLFWYQQALGQGPEFLTYFQNEAQLDKSGLPSDRFFAERPEGSVSTLKIQRTQQEDSAVYLCASSFLGRAPQHFGDGTRLSIL.

This clonotype was detected ten times or more. The V gene is TRBV10-3, the J gene TRBJ2-5; 9 bases are shared with TRBD2. The CDR3 runs to 18 residues. CDR1 and CDR2 from the germline V gene are ENHRY and SYGVKD. V was clipped by 10 bases and J by 3 bases; unmatched bases: 21. CDR3 residues: CATSNRLAGTPVEETQYF. The DNA for the CDR3 is TGTGCCACCTCCAACCGGCTAGCGGGAACCCCTGTAGAAGAGACCCAGTACTTC.

This clonotype has a count of ten or more. This rearrangement joins TRBV24-1 to TRBJ2-2; D gene ambiguous. The germline V gene encodes CDR1 KGHDR and CDR2 SFDVKD. The CDR3 has 16 amino acids. The V and J ends lost 3 bases and 4 bases respectively, with 14 bases between them. CDR3 nucleotides: TGTGCCACCAGTGATCCCTTCCGGACCACCACCGGGGAGCTGTTTTTT. This gives the protein CATSDPFRTTTGELFF.

This clonotype was seen a handful of times. The genes are TRBV19 and TRBJ2-1; 7 bases are shared with TRBD2. Germline V lookup: CDR1 LNHDA, CDR2 SQIVND (reference sequence). CDR3 size: 11 residues. J lost 15 bases, V lost 5 bases, and 7 bases had no gene match. CDR3 in DNA: TGTGCCAGTAGTTCGAGTAGCGGGCGGTTCTTC. It specifies CASSSSSGRFF.

As for this clonotype: One junction end does not reproduce the germline sequence, and a read error may be involved. The V call is TRBV5-1, the J call TRBJ2-1, with D unresolved. Germline V lookup: CDR1 SGHRS, CDR2 YFSETQ. The CDR3 runs to 14 residues. CDR3 in amino acids: CASSLSSTYNEQFF. The CDR3 bases are TGTGCCAGCAGTCTTTCCTCGACCTACAATGAGCAGTTCTTC.

The table lists this clonotype with many counts. V gene TRBV11-2 combines with J gene TRBJ2-3; D ambiguous. Germline V CDR1 and CDR2: SGHAT, FQNNGV. CDR3 length: 12 amino acids. With 5 bases removed from V and 6 bases from J, the gap between germline ends came to 9 bases. The CDR3 region has the DNA TGTGCCAGCAGCCCCACTTTGGATACGCAGTATTTT. It specifies CASSPTLDTQYF.